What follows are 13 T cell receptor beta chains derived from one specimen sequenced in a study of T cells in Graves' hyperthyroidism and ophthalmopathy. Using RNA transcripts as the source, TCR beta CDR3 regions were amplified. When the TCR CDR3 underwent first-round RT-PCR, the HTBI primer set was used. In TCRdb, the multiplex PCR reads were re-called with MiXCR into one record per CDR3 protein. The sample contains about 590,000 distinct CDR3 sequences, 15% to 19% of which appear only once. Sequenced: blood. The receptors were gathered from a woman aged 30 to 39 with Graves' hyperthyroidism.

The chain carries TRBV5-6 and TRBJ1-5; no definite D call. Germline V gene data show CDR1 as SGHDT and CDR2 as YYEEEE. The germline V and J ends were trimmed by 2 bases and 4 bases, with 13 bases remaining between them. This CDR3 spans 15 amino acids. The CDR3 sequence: CASSLGQWDNQPQHF. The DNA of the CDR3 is TGTGCCAGCAGCTTAGGGCAATGGGATAATCAGCCCCAGCATTTT.

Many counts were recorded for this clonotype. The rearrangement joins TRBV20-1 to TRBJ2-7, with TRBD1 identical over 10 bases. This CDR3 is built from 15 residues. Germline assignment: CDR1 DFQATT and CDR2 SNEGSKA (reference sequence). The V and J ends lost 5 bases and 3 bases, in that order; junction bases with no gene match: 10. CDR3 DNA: TGCAGTGCTGGGTCCCGGGACAGGGGACTCTACGAGCAGTACTTC. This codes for CSAGSRDRGLYEQYF.

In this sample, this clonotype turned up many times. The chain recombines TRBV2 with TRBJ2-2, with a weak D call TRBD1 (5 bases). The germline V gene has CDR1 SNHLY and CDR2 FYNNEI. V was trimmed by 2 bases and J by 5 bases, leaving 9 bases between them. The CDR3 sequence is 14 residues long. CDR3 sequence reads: CASSEQGRTGELFF. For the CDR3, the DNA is TGTGCCAGCAGTGAACAGGGAAGGACCGGGGAGCTGTTTTTT.

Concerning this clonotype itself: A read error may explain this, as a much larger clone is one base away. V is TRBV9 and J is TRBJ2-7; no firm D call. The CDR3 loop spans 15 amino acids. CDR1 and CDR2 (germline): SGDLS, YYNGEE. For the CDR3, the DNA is TGTACCAGCAGCGTAACGGCACAAACCTCCTACGAGCAGTACTTC. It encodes CTSSVTAQTSYEQYF.

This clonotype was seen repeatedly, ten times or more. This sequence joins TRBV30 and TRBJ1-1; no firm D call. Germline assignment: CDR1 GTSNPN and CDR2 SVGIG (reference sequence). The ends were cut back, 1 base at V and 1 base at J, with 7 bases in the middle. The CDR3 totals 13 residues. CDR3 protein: CAWSGLTNTEAFF. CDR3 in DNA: TGTGCCTGGAGTGGTCTGACGAACACTGAAGCTTTCTTT.

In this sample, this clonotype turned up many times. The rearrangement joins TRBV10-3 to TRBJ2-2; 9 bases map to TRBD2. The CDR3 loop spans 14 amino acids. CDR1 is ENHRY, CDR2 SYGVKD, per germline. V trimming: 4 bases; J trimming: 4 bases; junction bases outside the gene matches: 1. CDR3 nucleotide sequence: TGTGCCATCAGTGGGCGGGAGGGCACCGGGGAGCTGTTTTTT. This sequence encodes CAISGREGTGELFF.

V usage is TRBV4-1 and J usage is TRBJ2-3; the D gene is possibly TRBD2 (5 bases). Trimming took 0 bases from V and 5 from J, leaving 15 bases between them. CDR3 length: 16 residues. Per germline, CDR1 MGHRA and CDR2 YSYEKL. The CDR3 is CASSQEGAVWGDTQYF. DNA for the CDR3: TGCGCCAGCAGCCAAGAAGGAGCGGTCTGGGGAGATACGCAGTATTTT.

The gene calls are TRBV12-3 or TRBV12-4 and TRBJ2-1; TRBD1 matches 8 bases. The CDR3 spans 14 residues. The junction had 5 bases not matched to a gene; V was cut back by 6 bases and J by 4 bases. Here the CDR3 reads CASSRQGNYNEQFF. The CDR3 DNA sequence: TGTGCCAGCAGCAGACAGGGGAATTACAATGAGCAGTTCTTC.

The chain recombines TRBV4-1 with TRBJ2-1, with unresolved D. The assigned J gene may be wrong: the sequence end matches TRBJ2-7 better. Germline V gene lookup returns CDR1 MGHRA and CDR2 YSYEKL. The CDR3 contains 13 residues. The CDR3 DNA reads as TGCGCCAGCAGCCAGAATTTCGGGTCTGAGCAGTACTTC. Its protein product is CASSQNFGSEQYF.

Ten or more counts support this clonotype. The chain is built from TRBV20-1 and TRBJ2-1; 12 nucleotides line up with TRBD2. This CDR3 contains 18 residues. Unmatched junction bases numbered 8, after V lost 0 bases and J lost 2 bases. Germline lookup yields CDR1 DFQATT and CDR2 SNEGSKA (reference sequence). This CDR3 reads CSARDRLAGVTPYNEQFF. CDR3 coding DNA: TGCAGTGCTAGAGATAGACTAGCGGGAGTGACCCCCTACAATGAGCAGTTCTTC.

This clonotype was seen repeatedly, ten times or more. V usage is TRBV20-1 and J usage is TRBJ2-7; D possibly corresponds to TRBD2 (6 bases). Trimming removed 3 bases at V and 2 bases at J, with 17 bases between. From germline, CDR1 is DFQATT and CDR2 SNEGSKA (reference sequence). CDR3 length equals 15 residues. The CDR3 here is CSASINARGPYEQYF. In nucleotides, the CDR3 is TGCAGTGCTAGTATTAATGCGCGGGGCCCCTACGAGCAGTACTTC.

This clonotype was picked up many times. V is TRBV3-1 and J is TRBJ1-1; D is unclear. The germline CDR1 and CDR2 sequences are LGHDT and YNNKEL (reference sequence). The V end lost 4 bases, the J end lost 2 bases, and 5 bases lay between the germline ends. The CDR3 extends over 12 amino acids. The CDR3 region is CASSLHNTEAFF. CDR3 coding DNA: TGTGCCAGCAGCCTCCACAACACTGAAGCTTTCTTT. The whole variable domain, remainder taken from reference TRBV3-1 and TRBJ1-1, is DTAVSQTPKYLVTQMGNDKSIKCEQNLGHDTMYWYKQDSKKFLKIMFSYNNKELIINETVPNRFSPKSPDKAHLNLHINSLELGDSAVYFCASSLHNTEAFFGQGTRLTVV.

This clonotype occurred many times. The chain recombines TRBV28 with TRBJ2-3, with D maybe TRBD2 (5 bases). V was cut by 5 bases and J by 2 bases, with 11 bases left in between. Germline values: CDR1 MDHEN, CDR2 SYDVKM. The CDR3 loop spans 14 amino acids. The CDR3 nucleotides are TGTGCCAGCAGTCAGCGGCAAAACACAGATACGCAGTATTTT. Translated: CASSQRQNTDTQYF. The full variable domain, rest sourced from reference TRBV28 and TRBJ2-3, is DVKVTQSSRYLVKRTGEKVFLECVQDMDHENMFWYRQDPGLGLRLIYFSYDVKMKEKGDIPEGYSVSREKKERFSLILESASTNQTSMYLCASSQRQNTDTQYFGPGTRLTVL.